The rows below give T cell receptor beta chains drawn from one sample of a study of T-cell reconstitution after alpha-beta-depleted transplantation in children. TCRdb redid the calling of the PCR reads with MiXCR, one entry per CDR3 protein. The sample holds more than 500,000 distinct CDR3 sequences, over 9.5% seen once. The material was PBMCs, mostly from graft donor cells, obtained 180 days after TCRalphabeta/CD19-depleted stem cell transplant. These receptors all come from a female patient aged 2-10 years who had a stem cell transplant for aplastic anemia, so the T cells may come from the graft donor. Both conserved end residues are part of each CDR3. D genes are given only for firm matches. For some rows the clone size is stated as once, few or many, or as a class when expanded; others skip it.

j_call: TRBJ2-1
v_call: TRBV4-3
d_call: -
cdr3_length: 16
clone_size: many
cdr3_nt: TGCGCCAGCAGCCAAGACTATTCAAGCTCCTACAATGAGCAGTTCTTC
cdr3_aa: CASSQDYSSSYNEQFF

j_call: TRBJ2-3
v_call: TRBV6-5
d_call: -
cdr3_length: 18
clone_size: few
cdr3_nt: TGTGCCAGCAGTTCACTGTTCAATCGGGAGCAGGGCCCAGATACGCAGTATTTT
cdr3_aa: CASSSLFNREQGPDTQYF

j_call: TRBJ1-1
v_call: TRBV6-2/TRBV6-3
d_call: TRBD1
cdr3_length: 15
clone_size: few
cdr3_nt: TGTGCCAGCAGTTACTACATGGGACAGGGATCTGAAGCTTTCTTT
cdr3_aa: CASSYYMGQGSEAFF

j_call: TRBJ2-1
v_call: TRBV9
d_call: -
cdr3_length: 15
clone_size: few
cdr3_nt: TGTGCCAGCAGCGTATATGCTAGCTCCTACAATGAGCAGTTCTTC
cdr3_aa: CASSVYASSYNEQFF

j_call: TRBJ2-6
v_call: TRBV7-9
d_call: -
cdr3_length: 16
clone_size: -
cdr3_nt: TGTGCCAGCAGCTTAGTAGGGGCAACTGGGGCCAACGTCCTGACTTTC
cdr3_aa: CASSLVGATGANVLTF

j_call: TRBJ1-5
v_call: TRBV6-1
d_call: -
cdr3_length: 16
clone_size: few
cdr3_nt: TGTGCCAGCAGTGAAAGGGCAGGGGTCTCGTATCAGCCCCAGCATTTT
cdr3_aa: CASSERAGVSYQPQHF

j_call: TRBJ1-4
v_call: TRBV5-5
d_call: -
cdr3_length: 15
clone_size: many
cdr3_nt: TGTGCCAGCAGCTTGGGACCAGCGCGTAATGAAAAACTGTTTTTT
cdr3_aa: CASSLGPARNEKLFF

j_call: TRBJ1-3
v_call: TRBV15
d_call: -
cdr3_length: 15
clone_size: -
cdr3_nt: TGTGCCACCAGCAGAGACGAATTCTCTGGAAACACCATATATTTT
cdr3_aa: CATSRDEFSGNTIYF

j_call: TRBJ1-5
v_call: TRBV29-1
d_call: -
cdr3_length: 13
clone_size: few
cdr3_nt: TGCAGCGTTGGGGCAGCCTCTAATCAGCCCCAGCATTTT
cdr3_aa: CSVGAASNQPQHF

j_call: TRBJ1-1
v_call: TRBV27
d_call: -
cdr3_length: 13
clone_size: few
cdr3_nt: TGTGCCAGCAGTTTAACTCGGGGTTTTGAAGCTTTCTTT
cdr3_aa: CASSLTRGFEAFF

j_call: TRBJ2-1
v_call: TRBV5-1
d_call: TRBD1
cdr3_length: 13
clone_size: -
cdr3_nt: TGCGCCAGCAGCTACCAAGTGGACAGGGACCCGTTCTTC
cdr3_aa: CASSYQVDRDPFF

j_call: TRBJ2-6
v_call: TRBV5-1
d_call: TRBD1
cdr3_length: 18
clone_size: -
cdr3_nt: TGCGCCAGCAGCGTAGGACAGGGACTGAAATTGGGGGCCAACGTCCTGACTTTC
cdr3_aa: CASSVGQGLKLGANVLTF

j_call: TRBJ2-7
v_call: TRBV29-1
d_call: -
cdr3_length: 14
clone_size: few
cdr3_nt: TGCAGCGTTGAAGTAGGGATGCTACGGATAGAGCAGTACTTC
cdr3_aa: CSVEVGMLRIEQYF

j_call: TRBJ2-1
v_call: TRBV3-1
d_call: TRBD1
cdr3_length: 17
clone_size: few
cdr3_nt: TGTGCCAGCAGCCAACTTCCGGGACAGGGTTCTCGCAATGAGCAGTTCTTC
cdr3_aa: CASSQLPGQGSRNEQFF

j_call: TRBJ2-3
v_call: TRBV9
d_call: TRBD2
cdr3_length: 17
clone_size: -
cdr3_nt: TGTGCCAGCAGCGTAGTGGGGGAGGGCCGTTTTTTAGATACGCAGTATTTT
cdr3_aa: CASSVVGEGRFLDTQYF

j_call: TRBJ2-2
v_call: TRBV7-7
d_call: -
cdr3_length: 16
clone_size: few
cdr3_nt: TGTGCCAGCAGCTTAGCGCGGGACCCGGGGACCGGGGAGCTGTTTTTT
cdr3_aa: CASSLARDPGTGELFF

j_call: TRBJ1-1
v_call: TRBV4-1
d_call: -
cdr3_length: 15
clone_size: -
cdr3_nt: TGCGCCAGCAGCCCAAGAGAGGGGCTGAACACTGAAGCTTTCTTT
cdr3_aa: CASSPREGLNTEAFF

j_call: TRBJ2-5
v_call: TRBV15
d_call: -
cdr3_length: 12
clone_size: -
cdr3_nt: TGTGCCACCAGCCCGGATGGAGAGACCCAGTACTTC
cdr3_aa: CATSPDGETQYF

j_call: TRBJ2-1
v_call: TRBV27
d_call: -
cdr3_length: 11
clone_size: few
cdr3_nt: TGTGCCAGCAGCACTCCGGGACGCCAGTTCTTC
cdr3_aa: CASSTPGRQFF

j_call: TRBJ1-5
v_call: TRBV12-3/TRBV12-4
d_call: -
cdr3_length: 15
clone_size: few
cdr3_nt: TGTGCCAGCAGTAATGGACAATATAGCAATCAGCCCCAGCATTTT
cdr3_aa: CASSNGQYSNQPQHF

j_call: TRBJ1-2
v_call: TRBV2
d_call: TRBD1
cdr3_length: 14
clone_size: few
cdr3_nt: TGTGCCAGCAGTAAACTCCAGGGGGGAGATGGCTACACCTTC
cdr3_aa: CASSKLQGGDGYTF

j_call: TRBJ2-6
v_call: TRBV10-3
d_call: TRBD1
cdr3_length: 16
clone_size: -
cdr3_nt: TGTGCCATCAGTGAACGACAGGGGACTGGGGCCAACGTCCTGACTTTC
cdr3_aa: CAISERQGTGANVLTF

j_call: TRBJ2-2
v_call: TRBV6-2/TRBV6-3
d_call: TRBD1
cdr3_length: 14
clone_size: -
cdr3_nt: TGTGCCAGCAGTCCGGACAGGGGATCTGGGGAGCTGTTTTTT
cdr3_aa: CASSPDRGSGELFF

j_call: TRBJ2-3
v_call: TRBV4-1
d_call: -
cdr3_length: 16
clone_size: few
cdr3_nt: TGCGCCAGCAGCAAGGGACTCACAAGTAGCCTTAATACGCAGTATTTT
cdr3_aa: CASSKGLTSSLNTQYF

j_call: TRBJ1-3
v_call: TRBV5-1
d_call: -
cdr3_length: 13
clone_size: few
cdr3_nt: TGCGCCAGCAGCTTGGGGGCATCGAACACCATATATTTT
cdr3_aa: CASSLGASNTIYF

j_call: TRBJ1-2
v_call: TRBV12-3/TRBV12-4
d_call: -
cdr3_length: 14
clone_size: few
cdr3_nt: TGTGCCAGCATTCACGAGACGGGTAGATACCCCATTACCTTC
cdr3_aa: CASIHETGRYPITF

j_call: TRBJ1-1
v_call: TRBV27
d_call: -
cdr3_length: 13
clone_size: -
cdr3_nt: TGTGCCAGCAGTTCCGCCGCTGGCCCTGAAGCTTTCTTT
cdr3_aa: CASSSAAGPEAFF

j_call: TRBJ2-7
v_call: TRBV28
d_call: -
cdr3_length: 13
clone_size: -
cdr3_nt: TGTGCCAGCAGCCCCGCGGTCGTCTACGAGCAGTACTTC
cdr3_aa: CASSPAVVYEQYF

j_call: TRBJ2-1
v_call: TRBV9
d_call: TRBD2
cdr3_length: 14
clone_size: few
cdr3_nt: TGTGCCAGCAGCGTAAGCGGGAGCCCCCATGAGCAGTTCTTC
cdr3_aa: CASSVSGSPHEQFF

j_call: TRBJ1-2
v_call: TRBV28
d_call: -
cdr3_length: 15
clone_size: -
cdr3_nt: TGTGCCAGCAACCGTCCGAGACAGCTTAACTATGGCTACACCTTC
cdr3_aa: CASNRPRQLNYGYTF

j_call: TRBJ2-2
v_call: TRBV4-3
d_call: -
cdr3_length: 17
clone_size: -
cdr3_nt: TGCGCCAGCAGCCAAGGCGGACCCGGAAAGAACACCGGGGAGCTGTTTTTT
cdr3_aa: CASSQGGPGKNTGELFF

j_call: TRBJ2-2
v_call: TRBV5-6
d_call: -
cdr3_length: 14
clone_size: -
cdr3_nt: TGTGCCAGCACCTTGGGGGGGAACACCGGGGAGCTGTTTTTT
cdr3_aa: CASTLGGNTGELFF

j_call: TRBJ2-1
v_call: TRBV4-1
d_call: -
cdr3_length: 16
clone_size: few
cdr3_nt: TGCGCCAGCAGCCAAGAGGGGAGGTCCTCCTACAATGAGCAGTTCTTC
cdr3_aa: CASSQEGRSSYNEQFF

j_call: TRBJ2-3
v_call: TRBV28
d_call: -
cdr3_length: 14
clone_size: few
cdr3_nt: TGTGCCAGCGACCCAGCGGGCCCCACAGATACGCAGTATTTT
cdr3_aa: CASDPAGPTDTQYF

j_call: TRBJ1-2
v_call: TRBV29-1
d_call: -
cdr3_length: 14
clone_size: many
cdr3_nt: TGCAGCGTTGAGATCAGGGGTGCAGACTATGGCTACACCTTC
cdr3_aa: CSVEIRGADYGYTF

j_call: TRBJ2-7
v_call: TRBV15
d_call: -
cdr3_length: 16
clone_size: -
cdr3_nt: TGTGCCACCAGCAGAGATCTTGGCGACAGCATTTACGAGCAGTACTTC
cdr3_aa: CATSRDLGDSIYEQYF

j_call: TRBJ2-5
v_call: TRBV6-5
d_call: -
cdr3_length: 15
clone_size: -
cdr3_nt: TGTGCCAGCAGTTACTCCTTGATGGGGTTTGAGACCCAGTACTTC
cdr3_aa: CASSYSLMGFETQYF

j_call: TRBJ2-7
v_call: TRBV28
d_call: TRBD1
cdr3_length: 15
clone_size: -
cdr3_nt: TGTGCCAGCAGGCAGACAGGGCACCCCCCCTACGAGCAGTACTTC
cdr3_aa: CASRQTGHPPYEQYF

j_call: TRBJ2-1
v_call: TRBV9
d_call: -
cdr3_length: 14
clone_size: few
cdr3_nt: TGTGCCAGCACCGGTCCAAATACTTGGGATGAGCAGTTCTTC
cdr3_aa: CASTGPNTWDEQFF

j_call: TRBJ2-1
v_call: TRBV7-9
d_call: TRBD2
cdr3_length: 15
clone_size: -
cdr3_nt: TGTGCCAGCAGCTTCCTACTAGCGGGAGGGATTGAGCAGTTCTTC
cdr3_aa: CASSFLLAGGIEQFF

j_call: TRBJ2-1
v_call: TRBV11-2
d_call: TRBD2
cdr3_length: 19
clone_size: -
cdr3_nt: TGTGCCAGCAGCCCCCAGACCGGGACTAGCGGGAGCAGATGGAATGAGCAGTTCTTC
cdr3_aa: CASSPQTGTSGSRWNEQFF

j_call: TRBJ2-1
v_call: TRBV28
d_call: TRBD2
cdr3_length: 15
clone_size: -
cdr3_nt: TGTGCCATCTTTAGCGGGAGGGTCACCTCGGAAGAGCAGTTCTTC
cdr3_aa: CAIFSGRVTSEEQFF